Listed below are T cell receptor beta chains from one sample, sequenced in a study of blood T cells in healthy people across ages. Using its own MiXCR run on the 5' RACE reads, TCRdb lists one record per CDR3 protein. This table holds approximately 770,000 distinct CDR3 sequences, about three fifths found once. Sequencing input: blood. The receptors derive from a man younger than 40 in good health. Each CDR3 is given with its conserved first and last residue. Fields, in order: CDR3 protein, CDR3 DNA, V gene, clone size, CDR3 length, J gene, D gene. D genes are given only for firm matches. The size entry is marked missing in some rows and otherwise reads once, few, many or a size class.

CSVDSPFYNEQFF	TGCAGCGTCGATTCTCCCTTCTACAATGAGCAGTTCTTC	TRBV29-1	.	13	TRBJ2-1	.
CASSVGFLNEQFF	TGTGCCAGCAGCGTAGGGTTCCTGAATGAGCAGTTCTTC	TRBV11-1	.	13	TRBJ2-1	.
CASSQDPGLAETQYF	TGCGCCAGCAGCCAAGACCCGGGACTAGCAGAGACCCAGTACTTC	TRBV4-1	.	15	TRBJ2-5	TRBD2
CASRKQGANTEAFF	TGTGCCAGCAGAAAACAGGGCGCGAACACTGAAGCTTTCTTT	TRBV9	.	14	TRBJ1-1	.
CARRGRATKNIQYF	TGTGCCCGGAGAGGCCGCGCGACCAAAAACATTCAGTACTTC	TRBV30	.	14	TRBJ2-4	.
CASSQQPGQGAHSEQYF	TGTGCCAGCAGCCAACAACCGGGACAGGGGGCGCATAGCGAGCAGTACTTC	TRBV7-2	.	17	TRBJ2-7	TRBD1
CSVGGGRGDEKLFF	TGCAGCGTTGGCGGAGGACGAGGGGATGAAAAACTGTTTTTT	TRBV29-1	few	14	TRBJ1-4	.
CSATNRGYEQYF	TGCAGTGCTACAAACAGGGGCTACGAGCAGTACTTC	TRBV20-1	.	12	TRBJ2-7	TRBD1
CSATLHGGSYEQYF	TGCAGTGCTACTCTACACGGGGGGTCCTACGAGCAGTACTTC	TRBV20-1	.	14	TRBJ2-7	TRBD2
CASSHSQGSLTDTQYF	TGCGCCAGCAGCCACTCTCAGGGATCCCTCACAGATACGCAGTATTTT	TRBV4-3	.	16	TRBJ2-3	.
CSTRDAGGRETQYF	TGCAGTACTAGAGATGCGGGGGGCAGGGAGACCCAGTACTTC	TRBV20-1	.	14	TRBJ2-5	TRBD2
CSARDRGTLYEQYF	TGCAGTGCTAGAGATAGGGGTACCCTTTACGAGCAGTACTTC	TRBV20-1	.	14	TRBJ2-7	.
CASSLLVDYGYTF	TGTGCCAGCAGTTTATTGGTGGACTATGGCTACACCTTC	TRBV28	.	13	TRBJ1-2	.
CASSQDRETEAFF	TGTGCCAGCTCTCAGGACCGGGAGACTGAAGCTTTCTTT	TRBV18	.	13	TRBJ1-1	.
CSARDWTASYEQYF	TGCAGTGCTAGAGACTGGACAGCCTCCTACGAGCAGTACTTC	TRBV20-1	.	14	TRBJ2-7	.
CSASAPPSSGFYEQYF	TGCAGTGCTAGTGCCCCACCGTCTAGCGGGTTCTACGAGCAGTACTTC	TRBV20-1	.	16	TRBJ2-7	TRBD2
CASSFGDYNEKLFF	TGCGCCAGCAGCTTTGGGGATTATAATGAAAAACTGTTTTTT	TRBV5-1	many	14	TRBJ1-4	.
CAISDPLETSGGASEQYF	TGTGCCATCAGTGACCCTCTCGAGACTAGCGGGGGGGCCTCCGAGCAGTACTTC	TRBV10-3	.	18	TRBJ2-7	TRBD2
CASSDPGLAGSYEQYF	TGTGCCAGCAGCGACCCCGGACTAGCGGGGTCCTACGAGCAGTACTTC	TRBV7-2	.	16	TRBJ2-7	TRBD2
CASSEGSRGSHYGYTF	TGTGCCAGCAGCGAGGGAAGCAGGGGGTCCCACTATGGCTACACCTTC	TRBV9	.	16	TRBJ1-2	TRBD1
CASSQDRLKDTQYF	TGTGCCAGCAGCCAAGACCGACTAAAAGATACGCAGTATTTT	TRBV3-1	.	14	TRBJ2-3	.
CASRPFMGNEQYF	TGTGCCAGCAGACCGTTCATGGGAAACGAGCAGTACTTC	TRBV3-1	.	13	TRBJ2-7	.
CASSGDKNYGYTF	TGTGCCAGCAGCGGGGACAAGAACTATGGCTACACCTTC	TRBV7-9	.	13	TRBJ1-2	.
CAWSGNSGANVLTF	TGTGCCTGGAGTGGGAACTCTGGGGCCAACGTCCTGACTTTC	TRBV30	.	14	TRBJ2-6	.
CASSLGTAASYEQYF	TGCGCCAGCAGCTTAGGGACTGCCGCCTCCTACGAGCAGTACTTC	TRBV5-1	.	15	TRBJ2-7	.
CSASGTLHNEQFF	TGCAGTGCTAGCGGGACTCTCCACAATGAGCAGTTCTTC	TRBV20-1	few	13	TRBJ2-1	.
CASSSSRTSSVHYEQYF	TGTGCCAGCAGTTCCTCACGGACTAGCTCCGTTCACTACGAGCAGTACTTC	TRBV28	.	17	TRBJ2-7	TRBD2